This is a list of T cell receptor beta chains from one sample in a study of T cells in Graves' hyperthyroidism and ophthalmopathy. TCRdb re-analysed the multiplex PCR reads in MiXCR, keeping a single row per CDR3 protein. The sample records roughly 500,000 distinct CDR3 sequences, around 45% being singletons. Sequenced: peripheral blood or thyroid tissue (not recorded which). These receptors originate from an adult woman with Graves' disease, either hyperthyroidism or ophthalmopathy (not recorded which). CDR3s include the opening cysteine and the closing phenylalanine or tryptophan. Each record gives: J gene, clone size, D gene, V gene, CDR3 DNA, CDR3 protein. A D gene is named only where the DNA matches it firmly. The size field is filled for only some rows; it gives once, few, many or a size class.

J: TRBJ2-7
size: NA
D: TRBD2
V: TRBV13
DNA: TGTGCCAGCAGCCCGACGCCTCGGACTAGCGGGTACGAGCAGTACTTC
CDR3: CASSPTPRTSGYEQYF

J: TRBJ1-4
size: many
D: NA
V: TRBV7-9
DNA: TGTGCCAGCAGCGTTTCCGGGACCTTTAATGAAAAACTGTTTTTT
CDR3: CASSVSGTFNEKLFF

J: TRBJ2-5
size: NA
D: NA
V: TRBV25-1
DNA: TGTGCCAGCAGTCCGGGCAGGGAGGGGGCAGAGACCCAGTACTTC
CDR3: CASSPGREGAETQYF

J: TRBJ1-5
size: NA
D: NA
V: TRBV5-4
DNA: TGTGCCAGCAGCTTGGATGGGCCGGGCCAGCCCCAGCATTTT
CDR3: CASSLDGPGQPQHF

J: TRBJ2-3
size: NA
D: NA
V: TRBV5-1
DNA: TGCGCCAGCAGCTACAATGCAGATACGCAGTATTTT
CDR3: CASSYNADTQYF

J: TRBJ2-5
size: many
D: TRBD2
V: TRBV20-1
DNA: TGCAGTGCCACGAGACTAGCGGGAAAAGAGACCCAGTACTTC
CDR3: CSATRLAGKETQYF

J: TRBJ2-2
size: few
D: NA
V: TRBV25-1
DNA: TGTGCCAGCAGCATGGACGGAGATGGCCGGGAGCTGTTTTTT
CDR3: CASSMDGDGRELFF

J: TRBJ1-4
size: many
D: NA
V: TRBV12-3/TRBV12-4
DNA: TGTGCCAGCAGTACCTCTACAGGTGTAATGGGAAAACTGTTTTTT
CDR3: CASSTSTGVMGKLFF

J: TRBJ1-2
size: few
D: NA
V: TRBV30
DNA: TGTGCCTACGGGGCCCACCTCTATGGCTACACCTTC
CDR3: CAYGAHLYGYTF

J: TRBJ2-2
size: many
D: NA
V: TRBV6-5
DNA: TGTGCCAGCAGTTACTCGATCGTGGCTACCGGGGAGCTGTTTTTT
CDR3: CASSYSIVATGELFF

J: TRBJ1-3
size: many
D: NA
V: TRBV4-2
DNA: TGTGCCAGCAGCCAAGATCAGGCCTCTTGGGAAAACACCATATATTTT
CDR3: CASSQDQASWENTIYF

J: TRBJ1-1
size: NA
D: TRBD1
V: TRBV7-3
DNA: TGTGCCAGCAGCCACGGACAGGGGGGTGAAGCTTTCTTT
CDR3: CASSHGQGGEAFF

J: TRBJ1-5
size: NA
D: TRBD1
V: TRBV10-3
DNA: TGTGCCATCAGCAATACGGGACAGGGCAATCAGCCCCAGCATTTT
CDR3: CAISNTGQGNQPQHF

J: TRBJ2-3
size: NA
D: NA
V: TRBV13
DNA: TGTGCCAGCAGCTTAAGGGGGGAAAGAGGGACAGATACGCAGTATTTT
CDR3: CASSLRGERGTDTQYF

J: TRBJ2-2
size: many
D: NA
V: TRBV7-2
DNA: TGTGCCAGCAGCTTAAATTTGGGGGAGCTGGGCGGGGAGCTGTTTTTT
CDR3: CASSLNLGELGGELFF

J: TRBJ1-4
size: NA
D: NA
V: TRBV5-1
DNA: TGCGCCAGCAGAGCAGGGGAGAATGAAAAACTGTTTTTT
CDR3: CASRAGENEKLFF

J: TRBJ2-7
size: NA
D: NA
V: TRBV7-9
DNA: TGTGCCAGCAGCGTAGAGAGCGGCTACGAGCAGTACTTC
CDR3: CASSVESGYEQYF

J: TRBJ2-2
size: NA
D: TRBD2
V: TRBV11-2
DNA: TGTGCCAGCAGCTTATTCGGGAAGCTAGCGGGTTTGAACACCGGGGAGCTGTTTTTT
CDR3: CASSLFGKLAGLNTGELFF

J: TRBJ2-7
size: few
D: NA
V: TRBV6-1
DNA: TGTGCCACCTCCACCTACAATCCTAACGAGCAGTACTTC
CDR3: CATSTYNPNEQYF

J: TRBJ2-5
size: many
D: TRBD1
V: TRBV20-1
DNA: TGCAGTGCTAGCGGGACAGCCCACCAAGAGACCCAGTACTTC
CDR3: CSASGTAHQETQYF

J: TRBJ1-4
size: many
D: NA
V: TRBV10-2
DNA: TGCGCCAGCAGGCTCTCTCTAGCAACTAATGAAAAACTGTTTTTT
CDR3: CASRLSLATNEKLFF

J: TRBJ2-5
size: NA
D: NA
V: TRBV7-2
DNA: TGTGCCAGCACCCCGGACGGACCGCGGGAGACCCAGTACTTC
CDR3: CASTPDGPRETQYF

J: TRBJ1-5
size: many
D: TRBD1
V: TRBV19
DNA: TGTGCCAGTAGTCCTTGGACAGGGGGCTGGCAGCCCCAGCATTTT
CDR3: CASSPWTGGWQPQHF

J: TRBJ2-7
size: many
D: TRBD2
V: TRBV5-1
DNA: TGCGCCAGCAGCCTACAGAGCGGGATATACGAGCAGTACTTC
CDR3: CASSLQSGIYEQYF

J: TRBJ2-5
size: once
D: NA
V: TRBV2
DNA: TGTGCCTGGCGGAGCCAAGAGACCCAGTACTTC
CDR3: CAWRSQETQYF

J: TRBJ2-7
size: NA
D: NA
V: TRBV10-2
DNA: TGCGCCAGCACCCAAGAAGGTTCCGCGGCCTACGAGCAGTACTTC
CDR3: CASTQEGSAAYEQYF

J: TRBJ2-7
size: NA
D: NA
V: TRBV15
DNA: TGTGCCACCAGCAGACCAAACTTGATGCAGTACTTC
CDR3: CATSRPNLMQYF

J: TRBJ1-3
size: few
D: NA
V: TRBV15
DNA: TGTGCCACCAGCAGAGATAGGAGCTCTGGAAACACCATATATTTT
CDR3: CATSRDRSSGNTIYF

J: TRBJ1-2
size: NA
D: NA
V: TRBV2
DNA: TGTGCCAGCAGTGAAGGGCAGACATGGGGCTACACCTTC
CDR3: CASSEGQTWGYTF

J: TRBJ2-5
size: few
D: NA
V: TRBV19
DNA: TGTGCCAGTAGCGGGAGCTCTCAAGAGACCCAGTACTTC
CDR3: CASSGSSQETQYF

J: TRBJ1-1
size: few
D: TRBD1
V: TRBV11-2
DNA: TGTGCCAGCGCGACGGACAGGTGGAACACTGAAGCTTTCTTT
CDR3: CASATDRWNTEAFF